This T cell receptor (beta chain) was identified during a study of T-cell memory formation after mild COVID-19. Study summary: Most TCR clusters belonged to a single donor. Study-wide findings and caveats: Clones contracting over day 15 to 85 were CD4/CD8 balanced, with later expanders leaning CD4+.

V shed 4 bases and J 2 bases; nucleotides not matched to a gene: 7. CDR1 and CDR2 from the germline V gene are SGHVS and FNYEAQ. CDR3 length equals 15 residues. TCRdb reprocessed the 5' RACE reads with MiXCR, giving one entry per CDR3 protein. The sample shows about 450,000 distinct CDR3 sequences, 23% of them seen only once. On this clonotype: The target antigen is unknown.

This sequence originates from an adult woman who had mild COVID-19 (a few samples of this study predate the infection). Cell type and time point are not known. The rearrangement uses TRBV7-6 and TRBJ2-7; TRBD1 aligns across 8 bases. Sequenced input: PBMCs or a T cell subset sorted from them (not recorded which). CDR3 protein: CASSSAGTGTYEQYF. CDR3 bases: TGTGCCAGCAGCTCCGCCGGGACAGGTACCTACGAGCAGTACTTC. The entire variable domain, with the rest obtained from reference TRBV7-6 and TRBJ2-7, is as follows: GAGVSQSPRYKVTKRGQDVALRCDPISGHVSLYWYRQALGQGPEFLTYFNYEAQQDKSGLPNDRFSAERPEGSISTLTIQRTEQRDSAMYRCASSSAGTGTYEQYFGPGTRLTVT.